This T cell receptor (beta chain) was obtained from a study of cytomegalovirus exposure and HLA in healthy donors. Study-level background: Early release data held some 79 million unique TCRs from HLA-typed donors.

All the people who gave samples were healthy bone marrow donors. CDR1 and CDR2 (germline): SGDLS, YYNGEE. V trimming: 3 bases; J trimming: 1 base; junction bases outside the gene matches: 6. This CDR3 has 16 residues. As regards this clone: What it recognizes is unknown.

The primer mix had 60 Vbeta and 13 Jbeta primers. TCRdb keeps only in-frame clones here, not all; method: immunoSEQ multiplex PCR. The data show about 300,000 clones, 70% to 90% seen once. Whole-study findings and limits: In a later analysis, several top co-occurrence clusters appeared linked to parvovirus B19, influenza, CMV and Epstein-Barr virus. In an earlier analysis, about 87% or about 30%: the productive usage of most TCR beta V segments.

The sample taken for sequencing was PBMCs. This clonotype was sampled from a man aged 40-49 years in good health and CMV-seropositive. This chain connects TRBV9 to TRBJ1-3; 8 positions agree with TRBD1. This CDR3 reads CASSDDRGLSGNTIYF. The CDR3 DNA is TGTGCCAGCAGCGACGACAGGGGTTTATCTGGAAACACCATATATTTT.